This T cell receptor beta chain was sequenced during a study of control samples from healthy donors and cancer patients. The CDR3 contains 13 residues. Trimming took 6 bases from V and 5 from J; bases not matched to a gene: 7. Germline values: CDR1 MDHEN, CDR2 SYDVKM. Measured with immunoSEQ multiplex PCR; TCRdb has only the in-frame clones, and not every one. This sample carries tens of thousands of clones, more than 75% of them seen once, and the ten largest clones take roughly 12%. The sample taken for sequencing was PBMCs. This chain links TRBV28 with TRBJ2-7; 7 bases are a match to TRBD1. This receptor was obtained from a woman aged 55 to 70 with lung cancer. The CDR3 sequence: CASRLDRAHEQYF. DNA for the CDR3: TGTGCCAGCAGATTAGACAGGGCCCACGAGCAGTACTTC.